This T cell receptor (beta chain) was obtained from a study of shared clonotypes between healthy human individuals. Regarding the study as a whole: In several donors, around 5% of naive CD4 clonotypes appeared in common. Limited genetic and exposure-history diversity came from having few donors.

With respect to this clone: No antigen is known for it.

Source study methods: Filtering differed, since immunoSEQ gave only junction sequences and no quality scores. Libraries were prepared by immunoSEQ multiplex PCR; TCRdb keeps only in-frame clonotypes and omits some of them. The V and J calls and the clone size are those of that table, but D and trimming were determined from the DNA. The repertoire holds about 380,000 clones, 90% to 98% seen once, with less than 0.35% in the top ten. The CDR3 length is 14 residues. With 1 base removed from V and 4 bases from J, the gap between germline ends came to 9 bases. The germline V gene has CDR1 LNHNV and CDR2 YYDKDF (reference sequence).

V gene TRBV15 combines with J gene TRBJ2-3; D ambiguous. Sample: memory CD8+ T cells sorted from blood. As to subset: CD45RO+ cells pooled with CCR7-negative TemRA cells. This receptor was taken from a man aged 25-45 years in good health. The CDR3 DNA follows: TGTGCCACCAGCAGAGGGTTCACCCCAGATACGCAGTATTTT. It is translated as CATSRGFTPDTQYF.